The clone carrying this T cell receptor beta chain was counted once. As yet, its antigen is unknown. Some clones are missing from TCRdb's copy, which holds only in-frame ones; the method was immunoSEQ multiplex PCR. The sample records roughly 28,000 clones, roughly 96% being singletons. The sorted conventional CD4+ T cells were CD25-low and CD127-high, with genomic DNA sequenced. This sample stems from a study of regulatory and conventional T cells in RAG deficiency. The CDR3 length is 15 residues. Germline CDR1 is MDHEN and CDR2 is SYDVKM. V lost 1 base and J 3 bases, leaving 9 bases between the germline ends. Study-wide points: Compared with controls, unique Treg TCR beta sequences dropped roughly 100-fold in Omenn syndrome and CID/AS.

This sample also appeared in a second study, on regulatory T cells. That work adds: The PCR used 52 TRBV and 13 TRBJ primers.

Sequencing used CD25- CD4+ T cells sorted from blood. The clonotype was recovered from a human donor in good health. J is TRBJ2-2 and V is TRBV28; possible D gene TRBD2, 5 bases. CDR3 amino acids: CASSLSGFDTGELFF. CDR3 DNA sequence: TGTGCCAGCAGTTTATCGGGATTCGACACCGGGGAGCTGTTTTTT.